The T cell receptor (beta chain) described here comes from a study of CD8+ T cells in alopecia areata. In the study overall: The drug, tofacitinib, lasted 6 to 18 months, followed by 6 months off drug.

Treatment specified: oral pan-JAK inhibitor, 5-10 mg twice daily. Both peripheral blood and punch biopsies of lesional scalp skin were obtained from patients who had alopecia areata. This CDR3 region has 16 residues. CDR1 is SQVTM and CDR2 is ANQGSEA in the germline V gene. The trim removed 6 bases at V and 4 bases at J, leaving 16 bases unmatched. Once RNA had been extracted, it was reverse transcribed into cDNA to act as the sequencing template. Here immunoSEQ multiplex PCR was the method, and the copy in TCRdb shows in-frame clones only, minus some. Of more than 90,000 clones detected, roughly three fifths appear once; the ten largest clones hold roughly 17%. On this clone: No antigen is known for it.

Findings and limits, study-wide: The study found tofacitinib significantly decreased scalp clonality and expanded CD8+ clones among the top 100.

This receptor was identified in a human donor with alopecia areata. The sample consisted of CD8+ T cells sorted from blood, taken at approximately week 56, from a patient treated with tofacitinib. The chain uses TRBV29-1 and TRBJ2-3; 7 nucleotides align to TRBD1. The CDR3 region is CSVRGQAIRSPDTQYF. DNA for the CDR3: TGCAGCGTGAGGGGGCAGGCCATACGCTCCCCAGATACGCAGTATTTT.